A selection of T cell receptor beta chains follows, all from one sample in a study of cytomegalovirus exposure and HLA in healthy donors. Profiled with immunoSEQ multiplex PCR; TCRdb holds only in-frame clones, not every one. The sample lists more than 300,000 clones, 80% to 90% occurring once. Sequenced: PBMCs. Receptors were obtained from a woman aged 18-29 years in good health and CMV-seronegative. The CDR3 runs from the conserved cysteine through the conserved F or W. The D gene is left open where the match is weak. Not every row has a clone size; where given, it reads once, few, many or a size class.

cdr3_length: 14; j_call: TRBJ2-7; d_call: -; v_call: TRBV27; clone_size: -; cdr3_aa: CASSSAGTYYEQYF; cdr3_nt: TGTGCCAGCAGTTCCGCCGGGACTTACTACGAGCAGTACTTC
cdr3_length: 16; j_call: TRBJ2-1; d_call: TRBD2; v_call: TRBV7-8; clone_size: once; cdr3_aa: CASSLVLREVYNEQFF; cdr3_nt: TGTGCCAGCAGCTTAGTCTTGCGGGAGGTCTACAATGAGCAGTTCTTC
cdr3_length: 12; j_call: TRBJ2-5; d_call: -; v_call: TRBV15; clone_size: -; cdr3_aa: CATSRDEETQYF; cdr3_nt: TGTGCCACCAGCAGAGACGAAGAGACCCAGTACTTC
cdr3_length: 20; j_call: TRBJ2-1; d_call: TRBD1; v_call: TRBV6-4; clone_size: -; cdr3_aa: CASSAPNHRRQGDRYNEQFF; cdr3_nt: TGTGCCAGCAGTGCCCCAAACCATCGACGACAGGGTGATAGGTACAATGAGCAGTTCTTC
cdr3_length: 17; j_call: TRBJ2-5; d_call: TRBD2; v_call: TRBV4-3; clone_size: -; cdr3_aa: CASRVLAGGRPGETQYF; cdr3_nt: TGCGCATCAAGGGTACTAGCGGGGGGGAGGCCGGGAGAGACCCAGTACTTC
cdr3_length: 16; j_call: TRBJ2-1; d_call: -; v_call: TRBV9; clone_size: -; cdr3_aa: CASSPHAGAAGNEQFF; cdr3_nt: TGTGCCAGCAGCCCCCACGCGGGGGCCGCCGGCAATGAGCAGTTCTTC
cdr3_length: 15; j_call: TRBJ2-7; d_call: TRBD1; v_call: TRBV13; clone_size: few; cdr3_aa: CASSLGTGHLYEQYF; cdr3_nt: TGTGCCAGCAGCTTGGGGACAGGGCACCTCTACGAGCAGTACTTC
cdr3_length: 14; j_call: TRBJ1-6; d_call: TRBD1; v_call: TRBV6-5; clone_size: -; cdr3_aa: CASSLGQGISPLHF; cdr3_nt: TGTGCCAGCAGTCTCGGACAGGGTATTTCACCCCTCCACTTT
cdr3_length: 11; j_call: TRBJ2-1; d_call: -; v_call: TRBV30; clone_size: -; cdr3_aa: CAWSLANEQFF; cdr3_nt: TGTGCCTGGAGTTTAGCCAATGAGCAGTTCTTC
cdr3_length: 12; j_call: TRBJ2-7; d_call: -; v_call: TRBV27; clone_size: -; cdr3_aa: CASSSQGREQYF; cdr3_nt: TGTGCCAGCAGTTCCCAGGGGCGGGAGCAGTACTTC
cdr3_length: 15; j_call: TRBJ2-1; d_call: -; v_call: TRBV30; clone_size: -; cdr3_aa: CASAWGAGLSAEQFF; cdr3_nt: TGTGCCTCGGCGTGGGGCGCTGGGTTGTCGGCTGAGCAGTTCTTC
cdr3_length: 14; j_call: TRBJ2-3; d_call: -; v_call: TRBV6-6; clone_size: -; cdr3_aa: CASSYSSSTDTQYF; cdr3_nt: TGTGCCAGCAGTTACTCGAGTAGCACAGATACGCAGTATTTT
cdr3_length: 14; j_call: TRBJ2-5; d_call: TRBD1; v_call: TRBV5-4; clone_size: -; cdr3_aa: CASTQGAPGETQYF; cdr3_nt: TGTGCCAGCACCCAGGGGGCGCCGGGAGAGACCCAGTACTTC
cdr3_length: 14; j_call: TRBJ1-2; d_call: -; v_call: TRBV7-8; clone_size: -; cdr3_aa: CASSRLRDTYGYTF; cdr3_nt: TGTGCCAGCAGCCGGCTACGGGACACTTATGGCTACACCTTC
cdr3_length: 19; j_call: TRBJ2-6; d_call: -; v_call: TRBV5-6; clone_size: -; cdr3_aa: CASSYPGTFSASGANVLTF; cdr3_nt: TGTGCCAGCAGTTATCCGGGGACATTCTCCGCCTCTGGGGCCAACGTCCTGACTTTC